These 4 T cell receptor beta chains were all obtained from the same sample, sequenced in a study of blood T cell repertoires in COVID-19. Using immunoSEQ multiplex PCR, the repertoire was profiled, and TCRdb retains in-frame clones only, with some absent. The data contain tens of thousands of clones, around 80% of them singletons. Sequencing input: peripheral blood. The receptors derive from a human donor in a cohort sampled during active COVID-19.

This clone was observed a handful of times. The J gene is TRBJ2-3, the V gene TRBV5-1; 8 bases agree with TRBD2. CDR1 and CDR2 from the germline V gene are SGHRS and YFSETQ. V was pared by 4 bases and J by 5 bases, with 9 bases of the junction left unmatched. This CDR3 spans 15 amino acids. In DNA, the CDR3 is TGCGCCAGCAGCGACCTAGGACTAGCCTTAGATACGCAGTATTTT. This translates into CASSDLGLALDTQYF.

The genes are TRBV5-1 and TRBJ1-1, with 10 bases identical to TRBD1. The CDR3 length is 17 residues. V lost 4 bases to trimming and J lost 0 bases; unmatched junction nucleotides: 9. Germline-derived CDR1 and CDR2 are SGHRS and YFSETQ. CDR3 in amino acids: CASSEGQGEVMNTEAFF. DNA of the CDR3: TGCGCCAGCAGCGAAGGACAGGGGGAGGTCATGAACACTGAAGCTTTCTTT.

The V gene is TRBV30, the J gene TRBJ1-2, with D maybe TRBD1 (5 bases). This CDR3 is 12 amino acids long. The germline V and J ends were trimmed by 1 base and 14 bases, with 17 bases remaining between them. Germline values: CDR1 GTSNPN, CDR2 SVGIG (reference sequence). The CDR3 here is CAWSESGNPQTF. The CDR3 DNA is TGTGCCTGGAGTGAGTCAGGGAATCCCCAAACCTTC.

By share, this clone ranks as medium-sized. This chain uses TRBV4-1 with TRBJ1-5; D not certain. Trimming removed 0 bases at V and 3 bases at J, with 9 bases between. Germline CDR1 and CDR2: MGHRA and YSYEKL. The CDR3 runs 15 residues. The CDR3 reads CASSQEGLFNQPQHF. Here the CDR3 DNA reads TGCGCCAGCAGCCAAGAGGGCCTCTTCAATCAGCCCCAGCATTTT.